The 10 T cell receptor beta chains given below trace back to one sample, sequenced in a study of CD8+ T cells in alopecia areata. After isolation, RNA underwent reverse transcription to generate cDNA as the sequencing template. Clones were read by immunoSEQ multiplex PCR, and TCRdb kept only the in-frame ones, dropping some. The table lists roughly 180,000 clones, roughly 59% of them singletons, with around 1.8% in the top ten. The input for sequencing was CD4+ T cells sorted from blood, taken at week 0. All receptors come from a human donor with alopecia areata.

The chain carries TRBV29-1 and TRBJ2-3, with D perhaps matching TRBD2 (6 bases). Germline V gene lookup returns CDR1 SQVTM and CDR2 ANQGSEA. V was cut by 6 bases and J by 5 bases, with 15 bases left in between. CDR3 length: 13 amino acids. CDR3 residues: CSVGGSGGDTQYF. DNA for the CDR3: TGCAGCGTCGGGGGTAGCGGAGGAGATACGCAGTATTTT.

DNA for the CDR3: TGTGCCAGCAGTTTCTATAATTCACCCCTCCACTTT. Translation: CASSFYNSPLHF. V gene TRBV27 combines with J gene TRBJ1-6; D gene unclear. Germline CDR1 is MNHEY and CDR2 is SMNVEV (reference sequence). The CDR3 length is 12 residues. Trimming took off 3 bases at V and 3 bases at J, with 0 bases between the two ends.

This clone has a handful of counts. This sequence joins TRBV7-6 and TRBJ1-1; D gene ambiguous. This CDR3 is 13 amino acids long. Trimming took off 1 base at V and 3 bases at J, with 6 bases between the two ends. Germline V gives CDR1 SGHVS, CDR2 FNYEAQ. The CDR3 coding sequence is TGTGCCAGCAGCTTAGACGCTTACACTGAAGCTTTCTTT. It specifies CASSLDAYTEAFF.

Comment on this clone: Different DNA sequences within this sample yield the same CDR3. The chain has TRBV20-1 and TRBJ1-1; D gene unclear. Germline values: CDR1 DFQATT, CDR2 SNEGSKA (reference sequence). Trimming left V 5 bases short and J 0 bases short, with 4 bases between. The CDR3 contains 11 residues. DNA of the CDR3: TGCAGTGCTCGGATGAACACTGAAGCTTTCTTT. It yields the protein CSARMNTEAFF.

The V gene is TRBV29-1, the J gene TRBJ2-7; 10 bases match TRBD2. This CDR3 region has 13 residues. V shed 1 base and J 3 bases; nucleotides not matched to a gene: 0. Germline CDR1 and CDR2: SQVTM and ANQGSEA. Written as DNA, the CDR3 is TGCAGCGTTGAAGTAGCGGGGGGCTACGAGCAGTACTTC. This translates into CSVEVAGGYEQYF.

The CDR3 region is CSVGVDRQFF. The CDR3 region has the DNA TGCAGCGTTGGAGTCGACAGGCAGTTCTTC. The chain carries TRBV29-1 and TRBJ2-1; tentative D call: TRBD1 (5 bases). The CDR3 consists of 10 residues. Trimming took off 4 bases at V and 12 bases at J, with 10 bases between the two ends. The V gene's germline CDR1 is SQVTM and CDR2 ANQGSEA.

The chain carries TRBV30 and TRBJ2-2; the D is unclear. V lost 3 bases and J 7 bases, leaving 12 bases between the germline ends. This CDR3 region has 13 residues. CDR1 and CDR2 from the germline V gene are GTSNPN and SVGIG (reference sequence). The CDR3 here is CAWRLRSNGELFF. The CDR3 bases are TGTGCCTGGAGACTACGTAGTAACGGGGAGCTGTTTTTT.

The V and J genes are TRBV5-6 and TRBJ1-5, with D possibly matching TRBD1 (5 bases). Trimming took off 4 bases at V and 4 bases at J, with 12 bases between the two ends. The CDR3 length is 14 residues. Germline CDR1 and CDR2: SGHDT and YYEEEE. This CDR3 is CASSEEGLNQPQHF. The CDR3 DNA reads TGTGCCAGCAGCGAAGAGGGGCTTAATCAGCCCCAGCATTTT.

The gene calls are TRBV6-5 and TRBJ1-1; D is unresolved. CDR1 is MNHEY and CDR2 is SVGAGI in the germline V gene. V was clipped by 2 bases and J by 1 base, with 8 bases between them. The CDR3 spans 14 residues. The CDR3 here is CASSYGRANTEAFF. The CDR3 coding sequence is TGTGCCAGCAGTTACGGCCGGGCGAACACTGAAGCTTTCTTT.

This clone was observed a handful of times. The CDR3 protein is CASRPRDRVYNEQFF. The CDR3 DNA reads TGTGCCAGCAGGCCCCGGGACAGGGTTTACAATGAGCAGTTCTTC. The chain links TRBV6-6 to TRBJ2-1, with 9 nucleotides matching TRBD1. Germline loops: CDR1 MNHNY, CDR2 SVGAGI (reference sequence). This CDR3 is 15 amino acids long. The V segment lost 6 bases and the J segment 4 bases; nucleotides outside the gene matches: 7.